This T cell receptor (beta chain) was profiled in a study of blood T cell repertoires in COVID-19. The repertoire was sequenced with immunoSEQ multiplex PCR; TCRdb's copy has only in-frame clones and lacks some. This table has about 250,000 clones, over 75% appearing once. CDR1 is MNHEY and CDR2 is SMNVEV in the germline V gene (reference sequence). This CDR3 is 15 amino acids long. V was clipped by 4 bases and J by 0 bases, with 10 bases between them. The sequencing input was PBMCs or T cells enriched from blood (not recorded which). The clonotype comes from a woman aged 40-49 years who had been exposed to COVID-19. This chain connects TRBV27 to TRBJ2-1, with D unresolved. CDR3 in amino acids: CASSSRLSSYNEQFF. The CDR3 DNA sequence: TGTGCCAGCAGTTCGAGACTGAGCTCCTACAATGAGCAGTTCTTC.